The 3 T cell receptor beta chains reported below all come from one sample, sequenced in a study of blood T cell repertoires in COVID-19 (dated by TCRdb to 2019 to 2021). Library generation was performed with the immunoSEQ multiplex PCR assay. In TCRdb, the immuneACCESS table is reduced to in-frame sequences with V and J assigned. These tables do not hold every clone; where another copy was compared, an unresolved V gene accounts for under half, and the others remain unexplained. This sample holds some 310,000 clones; roughly 84% were observed only once. The top ten hold 1% of the sample. Sequencing was carried out using peripheral blood. These receptors all come from a man between 45 and 60 years old with active or convalescent COVID-19.

The rearrangement uses TRBV7-3 and TRBJ1-6, with 7 bases matching TRBD1. Germline-derived CDR1 and CDR2 are SGHTA and FQGTGA. The length of the CDR3 is 15 residues. Trimming took 0 bases from V and 9 from J; bases not matched to a gene: 5. The CDR3 loop is CASSLTPQGGSPLHF. The CDR3 DNA is TGTGCCAGCAGCTTAACCCCGCAGGGGGGTTCACCCCTCCACTTT. The complete variable domain, with remaining parts taken from reference TRBV7-3 and TRBJ1-6, reads GAGVSQTPSNKVTEKGKYVELRCDPISGHTALYWYRQSLGQGPEFLIYFQGTGAADDSGLPNDRFFAVRPEGSVSTLKIQRTERGDSAVYLCASSLTPQGGSPLHFGNGTRLTVT.

V and J are TRBV5-6 and TRBJ1-2; maybe TRBD1 (6 bases). CDR3 size: 17 residues. The V gene's germline CDR1 is SGHDT and CDR2 YYEEEE. V shed 3 bases and J shed 3 bases, with 21 bases lying between them. CDR3 residues: CASSWEAGENGDYGYTF. In nucleotides, the CDR3 is TGTGCCAGCAGCTGGGAAGCAGGGGAAAATGGTGACTATGGCTACACCTTC.

The chain joins TRBV30 to TRBJ2-1; D is perhaps TRBD1 (5 bases). The CDR3 loop spans 14 amino acids. Per germline, CDR1 GTSNPN and CDR2 SVGIG (reference sequence). Deletions cut 2 bases from V and 9 bases from J, with 17 bases between. CDR3 region: CAWSPPPGWSEQFF. CDR3 DNA sequence: TGTGCCTGGAGTCCACCGCCAGGGTGGAGTGAGCAGTTCTTC.